The 14 T cell receptor beta chains listed next were all sequenced from one sample in a study of T cell responses to AZD1222 COVID-19 vaccine. Sequencing was performed with immunoSEQ multiplex PCR; in TCRdb, only in-frame clones are kept and a portion is missing. The top ten hold more than 15% of the sample, which has more than 90,000 clones, about 90% seen once. The material was peripheral blood, obtained on day 0 of AZD1222 vaccination. The receptors stem from an adult in good health.

This clone was seen a single time. The gene calls are TRBV4-2 and TRBJ1-6; D gene uncertain. Looked up from germline, CDR1 is LGHNA and CDR2 is YNFKEQ. Trimming removed 0 bases at V and 7 bases at J, with 7 bases between. This CDR3 has 14 amino acids. The DNA for the CDR3 is TGTGCCAGCAGCCAAGATAACAGAAATTCACCCCTCCACTTT. It specifies CASSQDNRNSPLHF.

Worth noting for this clone: This specimen includes other DNA sequences encoding the same CDR3. The chain carries TRBV7-9 and TRBJ1-2, with a tentative D call TRBD1 (6 bases). The V and J ends lost 4 bases and 5 bases respectively, with 11 bases between them. The CDR3 is made up of 13 amino acids. Germline assignment: CDR1 SEHNR and CDR2 FQNEAQ (reference sequence). The CDR3 reads CASSSGQRYGYTF. As DNA, the CDR3 is TGTGCCAGCAGCTCTGGACAGAGGTATGGCTACACCTTC.

The chain has TRBV5-1 and TRBJ1-3, with 7 bases identical to TRBD1. The CDR3 runs 14 residues. From germline, CDR1 is SGHRS and CDR2 YFSETQ. The V gene end was trimmed by 4 bases and the J gene end by 3 bases; junction bases not matched to a gene: 4. The chain's CDR3 is CASSRQGDGNTIYF. The CDR3 DNA sequence: TGCGCCAGCAGCCGACAGGGTGATGGAAACACCATATATTTT.

The chain joins TRBV29-1 to TRBJ2-7; TRBD1 matches 9 bases. V lost 4 bases and J lost 4; bases outside the gene matches: 8. CDR1 SQVTM and CDR2 ANQGSEA come from the germline V gene. The CDR3 spans 14 residues. The CDR3 sequence is CSVGGQGGTYEQYF. The CDR3 DNA sequence: TGCAGCGTTGGGGGACAGGGAGGTACGTACGAGCAGTACTTC.

This sequence joins TRBV5-1 and TRBJ2-7; TRBD1 aligns across 9 bases. CDR3 length: 16 residues. The germline V gene encodes CDR1 SGHRS and CDR2 YFSETQ. Trimming cost V 3 bases and J 3 bases; bases outside gene matches: 10. The CDR3 spells CASSSRQGVGFYEQYF. The CDR3 DNA reads TGCGCCAGCAGCTCCAGACAGGGGGTAGGATTCTACGAGCAGTACTTC.

The CDR3 region is CASSRDRNTEAFF. CDR3 nucleotide sequence: TGTGCCAGCAGCCGGGACAGGAACACTGAAGCTTTCTTT. V and J are TRBV11-3 and TRBJ1-1; 7 positions match TRBD1. Germline loops: CDR1 SGHNT, CDR2 YENEEA. The CDR3 extends over 13 amino acids. After removal of 5 bases from V and 1 base from J, the junction contained 1 base not matched to a gene.

V usage is TRBV1 and J usage is TRBJ2-5; the listed D gene, TRBD2, was not tested against the DNA. TRBV1 is a listed pseudogene. The CDR3 has 13 residues. The CDR3 loop reads CTSSHLAEETQYF. In DNA, the CDR3 is TGCACCAGCAGCCATCTAGCGGAAGAGACCCAGTACTTC.

The rearrangement joins TRBV29-1 to TRBJ2-2, with 8 bases that match TRBD2. Looked up from germline, CDR1 is SQVTM and CDR2 is ANQGSEA. The length of the CDR3 is 15 residues. V was clipped by 5 bases and J by 3 bases; unmatched bases: 8. The CDR3 reads CSVRPGTRDTGELFF. DNA for the CDR3: TGCAGCGTTCGTCCCGGGACTAGGGACACCGGGGAGCTGTTTTTT.

This chain links TRBV7-3 with TRBJ2-3; D possibly uses TRBD1 or TRBD2 (5 bases each). CDR1 and CDR2 (germline): SGHTA, FQGTGA. V lost 7 bases and J 1 base, leaving 9 bases between the germline ends. The CDR3 consists of 13 residues. The CDR3 is CASTLGGTDTQYF. The CDR3 coding sequence is TGTGCCAGCACCCTGGGGGGCACAGATACGCAGTATTTT.

Turning to this clone: One junction end disagrees with the germline gene, perhaps due to a read error. The chain carries TRBV5-1 and TRBJ1-1; a possible D gene is TRBD1 (5 bases). Per the germline V gene, CDR1 is SGHRS and CDR2 is YFSETQ. CDR3 length: 12 amino acids. The CDR3 DNA reads as TGCGCCAGCAGCTTTCAAGGGGATAAAGAGGACTTT. Its protein product is CASSFQGDKEDF.

The chain couples TRBV6-1 to TRBJ1-2; 9 bases align to TRBD1. Germline-derived CDR1 and CDR2 are MNHNS and SASEGT. V shed 4 bases and J 4 bases; nucleotides not matched to a gene: 13. The CDR3 loop spans 17 amino acids. CDR3 in amino acids: CASSARQGVALSYGYTF. In DNA form, the CDR3 reads TGTGCCAGCAGTGCCCGACAGGGGGTCGCCTTAAGCTATGGCTACACCTTC.

This rearrangement joins TRBV27 to TRBJ1-6; no clear D. Germline values: CDR1 MNHEY, CDR2 SMNVEV (reference sequence). Between the trimmed V and J ends, which lost 0 bases and 4 bases, there was a span of 19 bases. This CDR3 spans 19 amino acids. The CDR3 coding sequence is TGTGCCAGCAGTTTATCGATCCCCAATTACGCCCAGTATAATTCACCCCTCCACTTT. Translation: CASSLSIPNYAQYNSPLHF.

The chain couples TRBV27 to TRBJ1-4, with D perhaps matching TRBD1 (5 bases). Germline assignment: CDR1 MNHEY and CDR2 SMNVEV (reference sequence). V was clipped by 5 bases and J by 4 bases, with 11 bases between them. The CDR3 has 14 amino acids. The CDR3 DNA sequence: TGTGCCAGCAGTCCCCAGGGCCTTAATGAAAAACTGTTTTTT. Its translation: CASSPQGLNEKLFF.

The rearrangement links TRBV27 to TRBJ2-1, with D perhaps given as TRBD1 or TRBD2 (7 bases each). Deletions cut 6 bases from V and 7 bases from J, with 19 bases between. Looked up from germline, CDR1 is MNHEY and CDR2 is SMNVEV (reference sequence). The CDR3 length is 15 residues. The CDR3, as DNA: TGTGCCAGCAGGCCCAGGGGGGGCTTGATAAATGAGCAGTTCTTC. Its translation is CASRPRGGLINEQFF.